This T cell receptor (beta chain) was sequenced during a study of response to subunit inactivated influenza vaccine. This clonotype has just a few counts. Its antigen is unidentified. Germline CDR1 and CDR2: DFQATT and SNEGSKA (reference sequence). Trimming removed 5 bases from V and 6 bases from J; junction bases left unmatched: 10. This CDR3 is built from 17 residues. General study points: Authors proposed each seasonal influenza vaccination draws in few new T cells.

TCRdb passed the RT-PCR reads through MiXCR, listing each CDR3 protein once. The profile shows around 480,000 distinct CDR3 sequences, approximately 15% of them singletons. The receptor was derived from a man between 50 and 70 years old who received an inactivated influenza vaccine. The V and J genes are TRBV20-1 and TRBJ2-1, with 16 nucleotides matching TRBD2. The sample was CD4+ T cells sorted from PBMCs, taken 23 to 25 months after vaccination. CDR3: CSASGTSGREFINEQFF. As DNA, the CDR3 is TGCAGTGCTTCGGGGACTAGCGGGAGGGAATTTATCAATGAGCAGTTCTTC.